The 24 T cell receptor beta chains below come from one sample, sequenced in a study of shared clonotypes between healthy human individuals. Produced via immunoSEQ multiplex PCR; TCRdb's table is partial and in-frame only. The table records around 550,000 clones, around 96% of them present only once. Sequencing was carried out using naive CD4+ T cells sorted from blood. The subset is: CD45RA+ positively selected. Receptors were obtained from a woman in her twenties or thirties in good health.

With regard to this clone: The sample carries other DNA sequences with the same CDR3. This chain connects TRBV6-4 to TRBJ2-7; TRBD2 is a possible D gene (6 bases). Trimming removed 7 bases at V and 3 bases at J, with 19 bases between. The CDR3 consists of 15 residues. CDR1 is MRHNA and CDR2 is SNTAGT in the germline V gene. The CDR3 spells CASTDPPGEVYEQYF. For the CDR3, the DNA is TGTGCCAGCACGGATCCCCCGGGAGAGGTCTACGAGCAGTACTTC.

This chain links TRBV28 with TRBJ2-7; D is undetermined. CDR1 is MDHEN, CDR2 SYDVKM, per germline. V was cut by 7 bases and J by 4 bases, with 14 bases left in between. The CDR3 is made up of 13 amino acids. The CDR3 sequence is CASTFPLAYEQYF. CDR3 sequence (DNA): TGTGCCAGCACTTTCCCCCTTGCGTACGAGCAGTACTTC.

This sequence joins TRBV28 and TRBJ2-1; unclear D gene. The CDR3 has 14 residues. The germline V gene has CDR1 MDHEN and CDR2 SYDVKM. The V gene lost 3 bases and the J gene lost 5 bases, with 11 bases spanning the gap. In nucleotides, the CDR3 is TGTGCCAGCAGTTTCCGGAAGCCGAACAATGAGCAGTTCTTC. Its translation is CASSFRKPNNEQFF.

CDR3 bases: TGTGCCAGCAGCCGGAGGACCACAGATACGCAGTATTTT. This encodes CASSRRTTDTQYF. The rearrangement joins TRBV6-5 to TRBJ2-3; a weak D match, TRBD2 (5 bases). Trimming took 6 bases from V and 2 from J, leaving 9 bases between them. Germline CDR1 and CDR2: MNHEY and SVGAGI. The CDR3 loop spans 13 amino acids.

DNA of the CDR3: TGCGCCAGCAGCTTGGCGAGGGGGCTGAGCTCCTACGAGCAGTACTTC. Its translation is CASSLARGLSSYEQYF. V usage is TRBV5-1 and J usage is TRBJ2-7, with TRBD1 identical over 7 bases. V lost 0 bases to trimming and J lost 0 bases; unmatched junction nucleotides: 6. This CDR3 has 16 residues. In germline, CDR1 is SGHRS, CDR2 YFSETQ. Variable domain in full (rest from reference TRBV5-1 and TRBJ2-7): KAGVTQTPRYLIKTRGQQVTLSCSPISGHRSVSWYQQTPGQGLQFLFEYFSETQRNKGNFPGRFSGRQFSNSRSEMNVSTLELGDSALYLCASSLARGLSSYEQYFGPGTRLTVT.

The V gene is TRBV30, the J gene TRBJ2-2; no firm D call. Germline CDR1 and CDR2: GTSNPN and SVGIG (reference sequence). The CDR3 runs to 14 residues. The ends were cut back, 4 bases at V and 1 base at J, with 10 bases in the middle. The CDR3 loop reads CAWTRQENTGELFF. As DNA, the CDR3 is TGTGCCTGGACGCGTCAGGAGAACACCGGGGAGCTGTTTTTT.

The genes are TRBV5-4 and TRBJ2-5; 9 bases map to TRBD1. Germline values: CDR1 SGHNT, CDR2 YYREEE (reference sequence). The CDR3 extends over 15 amino acids. V was clipped by 3 bases and J by 7 bases; unmatched bases: 10. The CDR3 nucleotides are TGTGCCAGCAGCTCAAGACAGGGGGGAGAGGGGACCCAGTACTTC. Encoded protein: CASSSRQGGEGTQYF.

The V call is TRBV19, the J call TRBJ1-5, with 8 bases identical to TRBD1. Losses at the gene ends were 8 bases for V and 4 bases for J; bases not matched to a gene: 7. The CDR3 runs 14 residues. Per the germline V gene, CDR1 is LNHDA and CDR2 is SQIVND (reference sequence). In DNA, the CDR3 is TGTGCCAGTCGTAAGACAGGGGATAATCAGCCCCAGCATTTT. It translates to CASRKTGDNQPQHF.

The chain carries TRBV29-1 and TRBJ1-1; maybe TRBD1 (5 bases). Trimming took 4 bases from V and 4 from J, leaving 22 bases between them. CDR3 length equals 16 residues. The germline V gene has CDR1 SQVTM and CDR2 ANQGSEA. The CDR3 nucleotides are TGCAGCGTTGGGGGTGGAGGGGCAGGGCGGTTCACTGAAGCTTTCTTT. Translation gives CSVGGGGAGRFTEAFF.

This sequence joins TRBV28 and TRBJ2-5; D remains ambiguous. Trimming pared 6 bases from V and 5 bases from J, leaving 16 bases between. Germline CDR1 and CDR2: MDHEN and SYDVKM. The CDR3 is 14 residues long. For the CDR3, the DNA is TGTGCCAGCAGCCTCGGGTTGCGGCGTGAGACCCAGTACTTC. Protein sequence: CASSLGLRRETQYF.

The chain has TRBV5-1 and TRBJ2-7; 15 bases are shared with TRBD2. Germline V gene lookup returns CDR1 SGHRS and CDR2 YFSETQ. Losses at the gene ends were 0 bases for V and 6 bases for J; bases not matched to a gene: 4. The CDR3 is 16 amino acids. The CDR3 sequence is CASSLAGLAGGSEQYF. The CDR3 DNA follows: TGCGCCAGCAGCTTGGCCGGACTAGCGGGAGGGTCCGAGCAGTACTTC.

V and J are TRBV5-1 and TRBJ2-3, with a possible D match to TRBD2 (6 bases). CDR1 SGHRS and CDR2 YFSETQ come from the germline V gene. The CDR3 runs to 16 residues. V lost 0 bases and J 2 bases, leaving 13 bases between the germline ends. CDR3 sequence (DNA): TGCGCCAGCAGCTTGGAGGGCGGCGGGAACACAGATACGCAGTATTTT. Amino acid sequence: CASSLEGGGNTDTQYF.

This clone was seen a single time. The gene calls are TRBV18 and TRBJ2-2; TRBD1 agrees at 9 bases. CDR3 length: 16 amino acids. Germline V CDR1 and CDR2: KGHSH, LQKENI. The V segment lost 3 bases and the J segment 1 base; nucleotides outside the gene matches: 3. CDR3 sequence: CASSPMGQGNTGELFF. The DNA of the CDR3 is TGTGCCAGCTCACCTATGGGACAGGGGAACACCGGGGAGCTGTTTTTT.

V is TRBV4-1 and J is TRBJ2-5; TRBD2 matches 7 bases. The DNA end is a closer match to TRBJ2-7, so the J assignment may be wrong. Germline V lookup: CDR1 MGHRA, CDR2 YSYEKL. The CDR3 length is 16 residues. The CDR3 nucleotides read TGCGCCAGCAGCCCCCTAGCGGCCCTGGGAAGCTACGAGCAGTACTTC. Translated, it gives CASSPLAALGSYEQYF.

The chain carries TRBV19 and TRBJ1-2; D gene ambiguous. Germline CDR1 is LNHDA and CDR2 is SQIVND (reference sequence). The CDR3 runs 14 residues. The germline V and J ends were trimmed by 3 bases and 3 bases, with 11 bases remaining between them. The DNA of the CDR3 is TGTGCCAGTAGTATTGATGACGTGTACTATGGCTACACCTTC. Translation: CASSIDDVYYGYTF.

In the case of this clone: Other DNA sequences from this sample encode an identical CDR3 as well. This chain connects TRBV9 to TRBJ2-7; 13 bases are shared with TRBD2. The V gene's germline CDR1 is SGDLS and CDR2 YYNGEE. V shed 0 bases and J 0 bases; nucleotides not matched to a gene: 3. This CDR3 has 17 residues. In nucleotides, the CDR3 is TGTGCCAGCAGCGTAGGACTAGCGGGAGGTTCCTCCTACGAGCAGTACTTC. Protein sequence: CASSVGLAGGSSYEQYF.

The chain has TRBV28 and TRBJ1-2, with 7 bases matching TRBD1. J was trimmed by 2 bases and V by 7 bases; bases with no gene match: 10. CDR1 MDHEN and CDR2 SYDVKM come from the germline V gene. This CDR3 is 15 amino acids long. CDR3 nucleotides: TGTGCCAGCACCCAAACATCGACAGGGAACTATGGCTACACCTTC. Amino acid sequence: CASTQTSTGNYGYTF.

The rearrangement links TRBV19 to TRBJ1-5; TRBD1 agrees at 11 bases. The trim removed 10 bases at V and 2 bases at J, leaving 7 bases unmatched. Germline-derived CDR1 and CDR2 are LNHDA and SQIVND (reference sequence). The CDR3 has 15 amino acids. The CDR3 region is CATADRGQGNQPQHF. CDR3 sequence (DNA): TGTGCCACCGCGGACAGGGGGCAGGGCAATCAGCCCCAGCATTTT.

The table lists this clone with a count of one. The chain uses TRBV29-1 and TRBJ2-3; no firm D call. V was clipped by 8 bases and J by 6 bases, with 24 bases between them. This CDR3 comprises 15 residues. Germline V gene data show CDR1 as SQVTM and CDR2 as ANQGSEA. CDR3 sequence reads: CSLIFLSGHGDTQYF. The DNA for the CDR3 is TGCAGCCTTATCTTTTTGTCAGGTCACGGGGATACGCAGTATTTT.

The chain is built from TRBV29-1 and TRBJ2-1, with 13 bases matching TRBD2. The CDR3 covers 16 residues. With V trimmed by 5 bases and J by 1 base, 5 bases remained unmatched. Germline V gene lookup returns CDR1 SQVTM and CDR2 ANQGSEA. CDR3 in amino acids: CSVPGTSGMSYNEQFF. The CDR3 nucleotides read TGCAGCGTTCCTGGGACTAGCGGGATGTCCTACAATGAGCAGTTCTTC.

The V and J genes are TRBV28 and TRBJ1-5; 7 bases align to TRBD1. Germline V gene data show CDR1 as MDHEN and CDR2 as SYDVKM. J was trimmed by 7 bases and V by 2 bases; bases with no gene match: 8. The CDR3 extends over 15 amino acids. This CDR3 reads CASSLQTGPLQPQHF. CDR3 in DNA: TGTGCCAGCAGTTTACAGACAGGGCCGCTGCAGCCCCAGCATTTT.

The chain is built from TRBV6-6 and TRBJ1-1; D is unclear. CDR1 is MNHNY and CDR2 is SVGAGI in the germline V gene (reference sequence). This CDR3 has 14 residues. The V gene lost 5 bases and the J gene lost 4 bases, with 14 bases spanning the gap. CDR3 nucleotide sequence: TGTGCCAGCAGTCAACGGGGTAGGGCCACTGAAGCTTTCTTT. Its protein is CASSQRGRATEAFF.

The rearrangement uses TRBV6-5 and TRBJ2-1, with D perhaps TRBD1 (5 bases). CDR3 length equals 12 residues. Trimming removed 2 bases from V and 13 bases from J, with 12 bases in between. CDR1 is MNHEY, CDR2 SVGAGI, per germline. The chain's CDR3 is CASSYGSGQQFF. The DNA of the CDR3 is TGTGCCAGCAGTTACGGGTCAGGGCAACAGTTCTTC.

This chain joins TRBV28 and TRBJ2-2, with D hard to call. The CDR3 runs 14 residues. The V gene lost 5 bases and the J gene lost 4 bases, with 11 bases spanning the gap. In germline, CDR1 is MDHEN, CDR2 SYDVKM. The CDR3 region has the DNA TGTGCCAGCAGTGACCCCCGAATCACCGGGGAGCTGTTTTTT. Its translation: CASSDPRITGELFF.